This T cell receptor (beta chain) was identified during a study of tumor and adjacent non-tumor tissue in lung cancer listed by TCRdb under 2018. Broadly, across the study: Patients with adenocarcinoma (about twelve), squamous cell carcinoma (2) and small cell lung cancer (1) were included in the cohort. Bulk TCRbeta repertoires were compared between lung tumor tissue and matched distant non-tumor lung tissue obtained from around 14 lung cancer patients. For each patient, one tumor sample and one normal lung sample were taken, giving some 33 paired specimens that underwent TCRbeta CDR3 sequencing. A total of around 130,000,000 productive TCRbeta reads were generated by sequencing, corresponding to an average of approximately 4.5 million reads per sample. Among the approximately 15 patients, ages ranged from roughly 31 to 80 years, around ten were men and 5 were women, and disease was TNM stage I to III. What the study reported, not specific to this receptor: Significantly higher TCR diversity was found in younger patients, and higher tumor TCR diversity was associated with shorter overall and disease-free survival. Neither the sequencing platform nor unique molecular identifiers are named or mentioned anywhere in the methods. Only roughly 14 patients were included in the cohort, and the need for larger samples and more detailed clinical data was noted by the authors. Tumor tissue showed significantly greater TCR diversity (inverse Simpson) than normal lung tissue (approximately 400 vs 170, P = 0.0075, Mann-Whitney U test). Peripheral blood was not sequenced, so blood TCRbeta repertoires in these lung cancer patients were not examined. The top 100 clones made up a significantly larger cumulative share of the repertoire in normal lung than in tumor tissue.

Libraries were prepared through multiplex PCR. TCRdb names Illumina HiSeq 2500 as the instrument used. TCRbeta libraries were built by three rounds of nested PCR using primers (Table S4), following protocols modified from ARM-PCR. Before sequencing, PCR products of 200-500 bp were excised from the gel and purified with the QIAquick gel extraction kit. On the authors' methods: Reads were cleaned using Trimmomatic, were merged into complete CDR3 sequences using FLASH, and were assigned to V(D)J germline segments using MiTCR. VDJtools was used to compute clonal diversity as the inverse Simpson's index. In-frame sequences without a premature stop codon were defined as productive reads. In TCRdb, the public reads were trimmed at Q25 with fastp and aligned with MiXCR, with productive beta chains retained. Rows matching on CDR3 protein sequence are summarized as one entry with the most common DNA and genes. V and J calls and clone size were set by TCRdb, not the authors. This sample holds about 110,000 distinct CDR3 sequences; roughly 80% were observed only once. Jointly, the top ten make up about 39% of the sample.

As concerns this clonotype: The clone's antigen remains unknown. No base qualities exist here, and no much larger clone lies one base off it.

RNA was isolated from bulk unsorted tissue, and RNA quality was assessed with a NanoDrop ND-1000 and an Agilent 2100. Donors were newly diagnosed lung cancer patients admitted for thoracic surgery in China between August and November 2014, without prior chemotherapy. Patients who had received previous radiotherapy or chemotherapy, or who had another concurrent cancer, were excluded from the study. Surgical tissue pieces of roughly 1-2 cm3 were preserved in RNAlater solution and stored at -80 °C until use. CDR1 and CDR2 were assigned from the germline V gene as SGHAT and FQNNGV. A distance of 12 bases separates the germline ends of V and J, which lose 0 bases and 7 bases respectively. The CDR3 holds 15 amino acids from the cysteine to the phenylalanine. The entry retains the CDR3 DNA only, 45 bases that are in frame from base 1.

The chain uses TRBV11-2 and TRBJ2-2; TRBD2 might be the D gene, on 6 matching bases. This TCR was sampled from a woman in her sixties or seventies with non-small cell lung cancer. Sequenced: lung tumor tissue. The DNA is TGTGCCAGCAGCTTAGATGTTGGCGGGATCGGGGAGCTGTTTTTT. The resulting protein is CASSLDVGGIGELFF.